This T cell receptor (beta chain) was recovered during a study of blood T cell repertoires in COVID-19 (dated by TCRdb to the early 2020s). For context, the study as a whole: Collaborator samples came from the United States, Italy and Spain and covered acute and convalescent phases of COVID-19. The material from the prospective study consisted of cDNA or gDNA derived from T cells, B-cell-depleted T cells, or PBMCs. Subjects who had been exposed to COVID-19, were actively infected with it, or had recovered from it provided the deeply sampled blood TCRbeta repertoires that made up the dataset. The repertoires were released in a freely available public database intended as a resource for research on the immune response to SARS-CoV-2. Samples were obtained from the ongoing ImmuneRACE study (first 160 participants) and from 1,200 or so subjects provided by 6 global collaborators. A de-identified subject ID, COVID-19 status, age in years and sex were almost always included in the sample metadata. Where available, HLA class I and class II types were taken from metadata supplied by the sample provider and were not determined by assay-based typing. Points the paper makes about the study in general: The amount of clinical and demographic metadata varied by source and participant and was provided uncurated.

Details on this clone: Its antigen is still unknown. Base-call qualities are not available, and no considerably larger clone is one nucleotide away.

The immunoSEQ Assay, a bias-controlled multiplex PCR, was used to amplify TCRbeta CDR3 regions from genomic DNA. As for the original processing: Nucleated cell counts per sample were estimated from amplification of reference gene primers within the assay. To quantify the absolute abundance of each unique TCRbeta CDR3 rearrangement, sequence reads were collapsed and filtered. For each sample, productive Simpson clonality was calculated by taking the square root of Simpson's diversity index across productive rearrangements. The table comes from immuneACCESS by way of TCRdb, which keeps in-frame sequences with V and J called. Part of the clones is missing from these tables; in studies checked, under half for an unresolved V gene and the rest for unknown reasons. V and J calls and clone size follow that table, whereas D and trimming were derived from the DNA. The sample profile shows fewer than 85,000 clones; roughly 82% of them were found once. The ten largest account for 15% to 20% of the sample.

Trimming removed 5 bases from V and 2 bases from J; the gene matches leave 12 bases unexplained. The CDR1 and CDR2 encoded by the germline V gene (reference sequence) are MNHEY and SMNVEV. Inclusive of the bounding cysteine and phenylalanine, the CDR3 is 18 residues long. The only DNA kept is the CDR3, 54 bases in frame from the first base. Collaborating institutions collected whole blood in K2EDTA tubes following their own protocols. For TCRbeta analysis, collaborators shipped samples as frozen whole blood, isolated PBMCs, or DNA extracted from either of those sample types. The clonotype originates from a woman aged 80 or older with active or convalescent COVID-19. Recombination joined TRBV27 with TRBJ2-5, and TRBD2 aligns with 12 junction nucleotides. The specimen was peripheral blood. The CDR3: CASSRRLAGVGGQETQYF. Here is the DNA: TGTGCCAGCAGTCGACGACTAGCGGGGGTCGGGGGGCAAGAGACCCAGTACTTC.